This TCR beta chain was captured in a study of blood T cell repertoires in COVID-19. Study details: Collection of acute and convalescent COVID-19 samples took place in the United States, Italy and Spain. T cells, B-cell-depleted T cells, or PBMCs supplied cDNA or gDNA.

Original methodology: Reference gene primer amplification yielded estimated nucleated cell counts. TCRdb keeps only in-frame clones here, not all; method: immunoSEQ multiplex PCR. The V and J calls and the clone size are those of that table, but D and trimming were determined from the DNA. The sample includes 300,000 or so clones, more than 75% of them seen just once. The CDR3 spans 15 residues. V gave up 2 bases and J gave up 10 bases; unmatched junction bases: 12. Germline-derived CDR1 and CDR2 are MNHEY and SMNVEV (reference sequence). This clonotype was sampled from a woman in her 50s with acute or convalescent COVID-19. Sample: peripheral blood. The chain uses TRBV27 and TRBJ2-3, with TRBD2 identical over 7 bases. The CDR3 bases are TGTGCCAGCAGTTTAAGGGACCCCCGGACTAGGGCGCAGTATTTT. Encoded protein: CASSLRDPRTRAQYF.